These 14 T cell receptor beta chains share one sample of origin, sequenced in a study. Assay: immunoSEQ multiplex PCR; the TCRdb copy retains only in-frame clones and omits some. This table has some 70,000 clones, 93% appearing once. What was sequenced was PBMCs. These receptors originate from a man between 40 and 49 years old with rheumatoid arthritis.

This chain joins TRBV12-3 or TRBV12-4 and TRBJ1-2; a weak D match, TRBD1 (5 bases). Trimming removed 6 bases from V and 9 bases from J, with 14 bases in between. This CDR3 spans 12 amino acids. The CDR3 DNA sequence: TGTGCCAGCAGCTTCGAACAGGTTAGCTACACCTTC. This sequence encodes CASSFEQVSYTF.

This clone was seen more than once but under ten times. The chain employs TRBV28 and TRBJ2-3; 7 nucleotides agree with TRBD2. The CDR3 consists of 15 residues. Germline V lookup: CDR1 MDHEN, CDR2 SYDVKM. V dropped 6 bases and J dropped 0; count of bases not matched to a gene: 6. CDR3 sequence: CASSTLAYSTDTQYF. The CDR3 nucleotides are TGTGCCAGCAGCACACTAGCGTACAGCACAGATACGCAGTATTTT.

This chain connects TRBV21-1 to TRBJ1-2. TRBV21-1 is classified as a pseudogene. This CDR3 has 15 residues. The chain's CDR3 is CASSKRGELWFGYTF. Here the CDR3 DNA reads TGTGCCAGCAGCAAAAGAGGGGAGTTGTGGTTTGGCTACACCTTC.

V usage is TRBV5-6 and J usage is TRBJ1-1; the match to TRBD1 covers 9 bases. Looked up from germline, CDR1 is SGHDT and CDR2 is YYEEEE. The CDR3 length is 15 residues. V lost 0 bases and J lost 5; bases outside the gene matches: 5. The CDR3 bases are TGTGCCAGCAGCTTGGCAGGACAGGGGCGGACTGAAGCTTTCTTT. It is translated as CASSLAGQGRTEAFF.

This chain connects TRBV4-2 to TRBJ2-3, with 13 bases identical to TRBD2. CDR1 LGHNA and CDR2 YNFKEQ come from the germline V gene. CDR3 length equals 18 residues. V trimming: 0 bases; J trimming: 3 bases; junction bases outside the gene matches: 6. The CDR3 loop reads CASSQDPGTSGTTDTQYF. CDR3 nucleotide sequence: TGTGCCAGCAGCCAAGACCCCGGGACTAGCGGGACTACAGATACGCAGTATTTT.

The chain carries TRBV6-6 and TRBJ2-1, with D tentatively TRBD2 (5 bases). The germline V and J ends were trimmed by 7 bases and 0 bases, with 16 bases remaining between them. The CDR3 has 16 amino acids. Germline V CDR1 and CDR2: MNHNY, SVGAGI (reference sequence). CDR3 amino acids: CASTHLATYSYNEQFF. For the CDR3, the DNA is TGTGCCAGCACCCACCTAGCCACGTACTCCTACAATGAGCAGTTCTTC.

J is TRBJ1-1 and V is TRBV5-6; D is undetermined. V gave up 6 bases and J gave up 0 bases, with 12 bases separating them. The CDR3 has 14 residues. The germline CDR1 and CDR2 sequences are SGHDT and YYEEEE. Here the CDR3 reads CASTLQRMNTEAFF. DNA of the CDR3: TGTGCCAGCACATTACAGAGAATGAACACTGAAGCTTTCTTT.

The chain has TRBV7-9 and TRBJ2-3, with 8 bases that match TRBD1. CDR3 length: 15 residues. Trimming removed 5 bases from V and 0 bases from J; junction bases left unmatched: 4. Germline V gene lookup returns CDR1 SEHNR and CDR2 FQNEAQ (reference sequence). CDR3 nucleotide sequence: TGTGCCAGCAGCCCCAGGGGGCCTAGCACAGATACGCAGTATTTT. It encodes CASSPRGPSTDTQYF.

The chain links TRBV7-8 to TRBJ1-6, with D perhaps matching TRBD1 (5 bases). V dropped 3 bases and J dropped 4 bases, with 7 bases sitting between them. The CDR3 has 14 residues. The germline CDR1 and CDR2 sequences are SGHVS and FQNEAQ. Written as DNA, the CDR3 is TGTGCCAGCAGCTTGACAGATTATAATTCACCCCTCCACTTT. Translated, it gives CASSLTDYNSPLHF.

The chain couples TRBV7-9 to TRBJ2-1; 7 nucleotides line up with TRBD2. The CDR3 length is 13 residues. Germline values: CDR1 SEHNR, CDR2 FQNEAQ (reference sequence). With 7 bases clipped from V and 9 bases from J, the junction kept 9 bases outside the gene matches. The CDR3, as DNA: TGTGCCAGCACCCTGATGGGCGGGAGTGAGCAGTTCTTC. It yields the protein CASTLMGGSEQFF.

V is TRBV5-1 and J is TRBJ2-7; TRBD1 might be the D (6 bases). The CDR3 is 14 amino acids. Germline CDR1 is SGHRS and CDR2 is YFSETQ. V was clipped by 2 bases and J by 2 bases, with 11 bases between them. CDR3 sequence reads: CASSFHRETYEQYF. The CDR3 nucleotides read TGCGCCAGCAGCTTCCACAGGGAAACCTACGAGCAGTACTTC.

The chain uses TRBV28 and TRBJ2-1; D uncertain. The CDR3 spans 14 residues. V lost 6 bases to trimming and J lost 2 bases, with 11 bases between them. Germline V gene lookup returns CDR1 MDHEN and CDR2 SYDVKM. Here the CDR3 DNA reads TGTGCCAGCAGCAGACGAACCCCCTACAATGAGCAGTTCTTC. It encodes CASSRRTPYNEQFF. Drawing the rest from reference TRBV28 and TRBJ2-1, the complete variable domain is DVKVTQSSRYLVKRTGEKVFLECVQDMDHENMFWYRQDPGLGLRLIYFSYDVKMKEKGDIPEGYSVSREKKERFSLILESASTNQTSMYLCASSRRTPYNEQFFGPGTRLTVL.

The CDR3, as DNA: TGTGCCAGTAGTTCCGGGACAGGGGGCGAAGGAGGGTATCTCCACTTT. Translation: CASSSGTGGEGGYLHF. The gene calls are TRBV19 and TRBJ1-6; 12 bases match TRBD1. Unmatched junction bases numbered 15, after V lost 5 bases and J lost 16 bases. The CDR3 sequence is 16 residues long. Germline V gene sequence: CDR1 LNHDA, CDR2 SQIVND (reference sequence). Using reference TRBV19 and TRBJ1-6 for the parts outside the CDR3, the full variable domain is DGGITQSPKYLFRKEGQNVTLSCEQNLNHDAMYWYRQDPGQGLRLIYYSQIVNDFQKGDIAEGYSVSREKKESFPLTVTSAQKNPTAFYLCASSSGTGGEGGYLHFGNGTRLTVT.

CDR3 protein: CASSPLGQPNTGELFF. The CDR3 region has the DNA TGTGCCAGCAGCCCCCTGGGACAGCCGAACACCGGGGAGCTGTTTTTT. The chain has TRBV7-3 and TRBJ2-2; 7 bases map to TRBD1. V lost 5 bases, J lost 0 bases, and 6 bases stayed unmatched. Germline values: CDR1 SGHTA, CDR2 FQGTGA. This CDR3 has 16 residues.